Listed below are T cell receptor beta chains from one sample, sequenced in a study of cytomegalovirus exposure and HLA in healthy donors. Method: immunoSEQ multiplex PCR; TCRdb's copy keeps in-frame clones and lacks some. The sample's table shows tens of thousands of clones. The sample was PBMCs. These receptors were collected from a woman aged 30 to 39 in good health and CMV-seropositive. Each CDR3 is given with its conserved first and last residue. D genes are given only for firm matches.

d_gene | j_gene | v_gene | CDR3aa | CDR3nt
. | TRBJ2-5 | TRBV29-1 | CSVEDGQGPKAQYF | TGCAGCGTTGAAGATGGCCAGGGGCCCAAGGCCCAGTACTTC
TRBD2 | TRBJ2-1 | TRBV28 | CASSWLSGRLSSYNEQFF | TGTGCCAGCAGTTGGCTTAGCGGGAGGCTCAGCTCCTACAATGAGCAGTTCTTC
TRBD1 | TRBJ1-1 | TRBV6-5 | CASRHAGQGAEAFF | TGTGCCAGCAGGCACGCAGGGCAGGGGGCTGAAGCTTTCTTT
. | TRBJ1-4 | TRBV19 | CASSIERGGANEKLFF | TGTGCCAGTAGTATAGAGAGGGGGGGAGCTAATGAAAAACTGTTTTTT
TRBD1 | TRBJ1-1 | TRBV18 | CASSPQGEGTEAFF | TGTGCCAGCTCACCGCAGGGGGAAGGCACTGAAGCTTTCTTT
. | TRBJ1-1 | TRBV7-3 | CASSFTWNTEAFF | TGTGCCAGCAGCTTTACTTGGAACACTGAAGCTTTCTTT
TRBD2 | TRBJ2-7 | TRBV13 | CASSILAGGPDEQYF | TGTGCCAGCAGCATCCTAGCGGGAGGGCCAGACGAGCAGTACTTC
. | TRBJ2-3 | TRBV7-9 | CASSLAGDITDTQYF | TGTGCCAGCAGCTTAGCGGGGGACATCACAGATACGCAGTATTTT
TRBD2 | TRBJ2-7 | TRBV7-9 | CASSWGSGEIYEQYF | TGTGCCAGCAGCTGGGGTAGCGGGGAGATTTACGAGCAGTACTTC
TRBD1 | TRBJ1-5 | TRBV30 | CACGGRGLVPQHF | TGTGCCTGTGGAGGAAGGGGGCTTGTGCCCCAGCATTTT
TRBD1 | TRBJ1-2 | TRBV30 | CAWSQLSGTGGEGYTF | TGTGCCTGGAGCCAACTTTCCGGGACAGGGGGCGAAGGCTACACCTTC
. | TRBJ2-7 | TRBV5-1 | CASSFGAAYEQYF | TGCGCCAGCAGCTTCGGAGCAGCCTACGAGCAGTACTTC
TRBD1 | TRBJ2-7 | TRBV15 | CATSRGPGQGAIEQYF | TGTGCCACCAGCAGAGGGCCGGGACAGGGGGCGATAGAGCAGTACTTC
. | TRBJ2-5 | TRBV7-7 | CASSFGDRPSETQYF | TGTGCTAGCAGCTTCGGAGACAGGCCGTCAGAGACCCAGTACTTC
. | TRBJ1-6 | TRBV5-6 | CASSRPPRGNSPLHF | TGTGCCAGCAGCCGGCCCCCCCGAGGGAATTCACCCCTCCACTTT
. | TRBJ1-1 | TRBV13 | CASSRPDTLANTEAFF | TGTGCCAGCAGTCGTCCCGACACCCTGGCGAACACTGAAGCTTTCTTT
. | TRBJ1-2 | TRBV29-1 | CSVVVSGANYGYTF | TGCAGCGTTGTCGTTTCAGGGGCAAACTATGGCTACACCTTC
TRBD2 | TRBJ2-7 | TRBV30 | CAGRAGLAGAYEQYF | TGTGCCGGGAGGGCGGGACTAGCGGGGGCCTACGAGCAGTACTTC
TRBD1 | TRBJ2-3 | TRBV5-4 | CASSHRQGLSTDTQYF | TGTGCCAGCAGCCACCGACAGGGGCTAAGCACAGATACGCAGTATTTT
. | TRBJ2-3 | TRBV2 | CASTRNTDTQYF | TGTGCCAGCACCAGAAACACAGATACGCAGTATTTT
. | TRBJ1-4 | TRBV29-1 | CSVGKGDEKLFF | TGCAGCGTTGGAAAGGGGGATGAAAAACTGTTTTTT
. | TRBJ1-2 | TRBV6-5 | CASSYYAGRENYGYTF | TGTGCCAGCAGTTACTACGCCGGACGGGAAAACTATGGCTACACCTTC
. | TRBJ2-3 | TRBV6-4 | CASSEAGTDTQYF | TGTGCCAGCAGTGAAGCGGGCACAGATACGCAGTATTTT
. | TRBJ2-7 | TRBV19 | CASSDRLYEQYF | TGTGCCAGTAGTGACAGGCTCTACGAGCAGTACTTC
TRBD1 | TRBJ2-6 | TRBV19 | CASSEGAYVSGANVLTF | TGTGCCAGTAGTGAGGGGGCGTACGTCTCTGGGGCCAACGTCCTGACTTTC
TRBD1 | TRBJ2-1 | TRBV5-4 | CASSRGTGGPNEQFF | TGTGCCAGCAGCCGGGGGACAGGGGGACCGAATGAGCAGTTCTTC
. | TRBJ1-1 | TRBV28 | CASIGDTEAFF | TGTGCCAGCATAGGGGACACTGAAGCTTTCTTT
TRBD2 | TRBJ2-1 | TRBV9 | CASSVAGGGSNEQFF | TGTGCCAGCAGCGTAGCGGGGGGAGGGAGCAATGAGCAGTTCTTC
TRBD1 | TRBJ1-2 | TRBV5-1 | CASSQGQGGGYTF | TGCGCCAGCAGCCAGGGACAGGGCGGCGGCTACACCTTC
. | TRBJ2-1 | TRBV18 | CASHRDSTGNEQFF | TGTGCCAGCCACCGGGACTCAACGGGCAATGAGCAGTTCTTC
TRBD1 | TRBJ2-7 | TRBV6-1 | CASFDGTAHYEQYF | TGTGCCAGCTTCGACGGGACAGCCCACTACGAGCAGTACTTC
. | TRBJ2-6 | TRBV11-2 | CASSGIRGRANVLTF | TGTGCCAGCAGCGGTATAAGGGGGAGGGCCAACGTCCTGACTTTC
. | TRBJ2-7 | TRBV7-2 | CASSSRMQAYEQYF | TGTGCCAGCAGCTCCAGAATGCAGGCCTACGAGCAGTACTTC
TRBD2 | TRBJ2-3 | TRBV29-1 | CSVVKAGGNTDTQYF | TGCAGCGTTGTTAAAGCGGGAGGGAACACAGATACGCAGTATTTT
TRBD1 | TRBJ1-2 | TRBV5-4 | CASSLNRGQGAIGYTF | TGTGCCAGCAGCTTGAACCGGGGACAGGGGGCTATTGGCTACACCTTC
TRBD1 | TRBJ2-2 | TRBV7-2 | CASSLDPGGVDTGELFF | TGTGCCAGCAGCTTAGATCCAGGGGGAGTGGACACCGGGGAGCTGTTTTTT
TRBD1 | TRBJ2-2 | TRBV5-4 | CASSLGTGGNTGELFF | TGTGCCAGCAGCCTAGGGACAGGGGGTAACACCGGGGAGCTGTTTTTT
. | TRBJ1-1 | TRBV5-4 | CASSLDGSNTEAFF | TGTGCCAGCAGCTTGGATGGCAGTAACACTGAAGCTTTCTTT
TRBD1 | TRBJ1-2 | TRBV18 | CASSPPGGVDRGPVYGYTF | TGTGCCAGCTCACCACCGGGTGGGGTCGACAGGGGGCCTGTCTATGGCTACACCTTC
TRBD2 | TRBJ2-1 | TRBV4-2 | CASSLWTSENNEQFF | TGTGCCAGCAGCCTGTGGACTAGCGAGAACAATGAGCAGTTCTTC
. | TRBJ2-3 | TRBV9 | CASSPLVGRSTDTQYF | TGTGCCAGCAGCCCCCTAGTTGGGAGGAGCACAGATACGCAGTATTTT
. | TRBJ2-1 | TRBV30 | CAWSVTPRRRLSYNEQFF | TGTGCCTGGAGTGTTACCCCTCGGAGGAGGCTCTCCTACAATGAGCAGTTCTTC
TRBD2 | TRBJ2-5 | TRBV7-6 | CASSLEGGTRETQYF | TGTGCCAGCAGCTTAGAGGGAGGGACGAGAGAGACCCAGTACTTC
TRBD2 | TRBJ2-5 | TRBV30 | CAWTTSFETQYF | TGTGCCTGGACGACTAGCTTCGAGACCCAGTACTTC
TRBD2 | TRBJ2-5 | TRBV6-1 | CASSRAGQETQYF | TGTGCCAGCAGTAGAGCGGGGCAAGAGACCCAGTACTTC
. | TRBJ1-5 | TRBV28 | CASSPEVDNQPQHF | TGTGCCAGCAGTCCAGAGGTGGATAATCAGCCCCAGCATTTT
TRBD2 | TRBJ2-2 | TRBV7-8 | CASSQGLAGVGELFF | TGTGCCAGCAGCCAGGGACTAGCGGGAGTCGGGGAGCTGTTTTTT
. | TRBJ1-1 | TRBV20-1 | CSATKNTEAFF | TGCAGTGCCACTAAGAACACTGAAGCTTTCTTT
. | TRBJ1-6 | TRBV6-6 | CASSWGHHYNSPLHF | TGTGCCAGCAGTTGGGGACACCACTATAATTCACCCCTCCACTTT
. | TRBJ1-2 | TRBV20-1 | CSANRGAGYTF | TGCAGTGCCAACCGGGGGGCTGGCTACACCTTC
. | TRBJ2-2 | TRBV5-1 | CASSLDMVNGGELFF | TGCGCCAGCAGCTTGGATATGGTTAACGGCGGGGAGCTGTTTTTT
TRBD2 | TRBJ2-7 | TRBV9 | CASSVGLAGEEAEQYF | TGTGCCAGCAGCGTAGGACTAGCGGGGGAAGAGGCCGAGCAGTACTTC
. | TRBJ1-1 | TRBV4-1 | CASSPHRNMNTEAFF | TGCGCCAGTAGTCCGCACAGGAACATGAACACTGAAGCTTTCTTT
TRBD1 | TRBJ1-1 | TRBV7-8 | CASSSRDRGPGTEAFF | TGTGCCAGCAGCAGCCGGGACAGGGGGCCGGGCACTGAAGCTTTCTTT
. | TRBJ2-5 | TRBV9 | CASSRGQQETQYF | TGTGCCAGCAGCAGAGGACAGCAAGAGACCCAGTACTTC